The 29 T cell receptor beta chains reported below all come from one sample, sequenced in a study of identical twins. TCRdb recomputed calls from the 5' RACE reads with MiXCR, one row per CDR3 protein. The data hold 1,800,000 or so distinct CDR3 sequences, with about 30% observed a single time. Sequenced material: cord blood. These receptors all stem from a newborn girl in good health.

The V gene is TRBV29-1, the J gene TRBJ2-3; D is possibly TRBD1 (6 bases). This CDR3 is 13 amino acids long. V lost 8 bases and J 4 bases, leaving 16 bases between the germline ends. Germline V gene lookup returns CDR1 SQVTM and CDR2 ANQGSEA. CDR3 protein: CSCWGRGADTQYF. The DNA for the CDR3 is TGCAGCTGTTGGGGCAGGGGAGCAGATACGCAGTATTTT.

This chain connects TRBV5-1 to TRBJ1-4, with a weak D call TRBD1 (5 bases). The V end was cut by 4 bases, the J end by 7 bases, with 11 bases between. The CDR3 is made up of 13 amino acids. Germline V gene lookup returns CDR1 SGHRS and CDR2 YFSETQ. The CDR3 nucleotides are TGCGCCAGCAGCGGGGGTCGAGGTGAAAAACTGTTTTTT. It encodes CASSGGRGEKLFF.

V and J are TRBV20-1 and TRBJ2-3; the D gene is possibly TRBD2 (5 bases). The CDR3 sequence is 13 residues long. Germline CDR1 is DFQATT and CDR2 is SNEGSKA (reference sequence). CDR3 loop: CSPPSFDTDTQYF. The CDR3 nucleotides are TGCAGCCCCCCTAGCTTCGACACAGATACGCAGTATTTT.

This chain connects TRBV5-1 to TRBJ1-6; possible D gene TRBD1, 5 bases. The CDR3 has 14 amino acids. V was pared by 4 bases and J by 8 bases, with 13 bases between. Germline assignment: CDR1 SGHRS and CDR2 YFSETQ. The chain's CDR3 is CASSQGSVDSPLHF. CDR3 sequence (DNA): TGCGCCAGCAGCCAGGGCAGTGTCGATTCACCCCTCCACTTT.

The chain has TRBV27 and TRBJ2-3; TRBD2 might be the D (6 bases). V was trimmed by 5 bases and J by 3 bases, leaving 15 bases between them. Germline V CDR1 and CDR2: MNHEY, SMNVEV (reference sequence). This CDR3 region has 15 residues. The CDR3 sequence: CASSLRDLRTDTQYF. The CDR3 nucleotides read TGTGCCAGCAGTCTCCGGGACTTAAGAACAGATACGCAGTATTTT.

V and J are TRBV20-1 and TRBJ2-5, with D possibly being TRBD2 (6 bases). V lost 1 base and J lost 7, with 16 bases in between. In germline, CDR1 is DFQATT, CDR2 SNEGSKA (reference sequence). This CDR3 comprises 14 residues. Written as DNA, the CDR3 is TGCAGTGCTAGAGTTCCGGGGGTTCTTGGGACCCAGTACTTC. Its translation: CSARVPGVLGTQYF.

CDR3 sequence: CASSLAPPGRLTDTQYF. The CDR3 nucleotides are TGTGCCAGCAGCTTAGCCCCCCCGGGACGCCTCACAGATACGCAGTATTTT. The chain recombines TRBV7-9 with TRBJ2-3; D tentatively reads TRBD1 or TRBD2 (5 bases each). V was shortened by 0 bases and J by 2 bases, with 15 bases between the two germline ends. Germline V gene sequence: CDR1 SEHNR, CDR2 FQNEAQ (reference sequence). The CDR3 length is 17 residues.

This clonotype was observed at least ten times. The V and J genes are TRBV4-2 and TRBJ2-3; D ambiguous. Trimming took off 1 base at V and 0 bases at J, with 5 bases between the two ends. Germline CDR1 LGHNA, CDR2 YNFKEQ. There are 14 residues in the CDR3. The CDR3 protein is CASSQGDSTDTQYF. In DNA, the CDR3 is TGTGCCAGCAGCCAAGGGGATAGCACAGATACGCAGTATTTT.

With respect to this clonotype: Mismatch with germline at one junction end may stem from a read error. The chain is built from TRBV3-1 and TRBJ2-5; the D is unclear. CDR1 and CDR2 (germline): LGHDT, YNNKEL (reference sequence). This CDR3 comprises 15 residues. The CDR3 reads CASNQEFGGQETQYF. CDR3 sequence (DNA): TGTGCCAGCAACCAAGAGTTCGGCGGACAAGAGACCCAGTACTTC.

V and J are TRBV5-1 and TRBJ2-1, with 9 bases aligning to TRBD1. V lost 8 bases and J lost 9; bases outside the gene matches: 9. The CDR3 runs to 13 residues. CDR1 and CDR2 from the germline V gene are SGHRS and YFSETQ. DNA of the CDR3: TGCGCCAGTTCTGAGGGACAGGGCCCTGAGCAGTTCTTC. This encodes CASSEGQGPEQFF.

This chain uses TRBV28 with TRBJ1-1; 7 bases match TRBD1. This CDR3 is 15 amino acids long. Per the germline V gene, CDR1 is MDHEN and CDR2 is SYDVKM. Trimming took 6 bases from V and 2 from J; bases not matched to a gene: 9. CDR3 bases: TGTGCCAGCAGCCAAAGCACAGGGGTAAACACTGAAGCTTTCTTT. This encodes CASSQSTGVNTEAFF.

The chain is built from TRBV29-1 and TRBJ2-5; D is tentatively TRBD1 or TRBD2 (5 bases each). The CDR3 is made up of 14 amino acids. Germline V gene lookup returns CDR1 SQVTM and CDR2 ANQGSEA. The germline V and J ends were trimmed by 2 bases and 1 base, with 11 bases remaining between them. In DNA, the CDR3 is TGCAGCGTTGAAAGGTGGGGGACCCAAGAGACCCAGTACTTC. Amino acid sequence: CSVERWGTQETQYF.

In the case of this clonotype: It may be a read error: a sequence one base away is much more abundant. V usage is TRBV24-1 and J usage is TRBJ1-5, with D unclear. Trimming pared 3 bases from V and 0 bases from J, leaving 2 bases between. This CDR3 has 13 residues. Per the germline V gene, CDR1 is KGHDR and CDR2 is SFDVKD. CDR3 bases: TGTGCCACCAGTGATGATAGCAATCAGCCCCAGCATTTT. Translating it yields CATSDDSNQPQHF.

This rearrangement joins TRBV15 to TRBJ1-6; D is ambiguous. Germline V CDR1 and CDR2: LNHNV, YYDKDF (reference sequence). The V end lost 11 bases, the J end lost 13 bases, and 27 bases lay between the germline ends. This CDR3 is 15 amino acids long. The CDR3 DNA follows: TGTGCCCCCGGCAGAGATCCTGTGGTGGGGTTCCCCCTCCACTTT. Protein sequence: CAPGRDPVVGFPLHF.

This clonotype has a handful of counts. The CDR3 loop reads CSARHGQVYGYTF. CDR3 DNA: TGCAGTGCTAGACATGGACAGGTCTATGGCTACACCTTC. J is TRBJ1-2 and V is TRBV20-1; 7 nucleotides line up with TRBD1. The germline CDR1 and CDR2 sequences are DFQATT and SNEGSKA (reference sequence). The trim removed 2 bases at V and 4 bases at J, leaving 4 bases unmatched. The CDR3 sequence is 13 residues long.

The chain carries TRBV6-1 and TRBJ2-1; the D is unclear. This CDR3 has 10 amino acids. Trimming cost V 9 bases and J 7 bases, with 7 bases left between them. Germline-derived CDR1 and CDR2 are MNHNS and SASEGT. The CDR3 coding sequence is TGTGCCAGAGCTCATAATGAGCAGTTCTTC. This gives the protein CARAHNEQFF.

This chain links TRBV25-1 with TRBJ1-5; D not certain. Germline CDR1 and CDR2: MGHDK and SYGVNS. V lost 2 bases and J lost 4, with 15 bases in between. This CDR3 contains 16 residues. The CDR3 DNA is TGTGCCAGCAGTGAAGGTTTAATTACAGCAAATCAGCCCCAGCATTTT. Translating gives CASSEGLITANQPQHF.

This clonotype occurred a few times. The chain couples TRBV4-2 to TRBJ2-1; TRBD2 aligns across 8 bases. The CDR3 covers 15 residues. The V and J ends lost 3 bases and 4 bases, in that order; junction bases with no gene match: 5. Germline CDR1 LGHNA, CDR2 YNFKEQ. The CDR3 DNA sequence: TGTGCCAGCAGCCAGCCGGGACTAGAGTACAATGAGCAGTTCTTC. It specifies CASSQPGLEYNEQFF.

This sequence joins TRBV6-5 and TRBJ1-5; TRBD1 matches 12 bases. Germline V CDR1 and CDR2: MNHEY, SVGAGI. The CDR3 spans 20 residues. V shed 2 bases and J 1 base; nucleotides not matched to a gene: 12. The CDR3 loop reads CASSYGGGTGGSGSNQPQHF. CDR3 in DNA: TGTGCCAGCAGTTACGGGGGGGGGACAGGGGGCTCTGGAAGCAATCAGCCCCAGCATTTT.

This clonotype was counted at least ten times. This chain connects TRBV12-3 or TRBV12-4 to TRBJ1-2, with 8 positions matching TRBD1. The CDR3 covers 17 residues. Germline trimming cut 5 bases from V and 0 bases from J; bases unmatched to any gene: 11. The CDR3 sequence is CASSPSTGEGANYGYTF. The CDR3 DNA reads as TGTGCCAGCAGTCCGTCGACAGGGGAGGGTGCTAACTATGGCTACACCTTC.

CDR3 nucleotide sequence: TGCAGTGCCCGTATTAGCGGGAGGGCCTACAATGAGCAGTTCTTC. Its protein product is CSARISGRAYNEQFF. The rearrangement uses TRBV20-1 and TRBJ2-1; the match to TRBD2 covers 11 bases. From germline, CDR1 is DFQATT and CDR2 SNEGSKA (reference sequence). The CDR3 covers 15 residues. V dropped 6 bases and J dropped 2; count of bases not matched to a gene: 6.

This chain joins TRBV6-1 and TRBJ1-1; D is perhaps TRBD1 (5 bases). V lost 8 bases, J lost 4 bases, and 17 bases lay in between. CDR1 is MNHNS and CDR2 is SASEGT in the germline V gene. This CDR3 has 14 amino acids. The DNA of the CDR3 is TGTGCCAGCGTACCGGGGGGATATTCCACTGAAGCTTTCTTT. This gives the protein CASVPGGYSTEAFF.

This clonotype has just a few counts. The chain couples TRBV4-1 to TRBJ1-6; D remains unclear. This CDR3 spans 14 amino acids. Looked up from germline, CDR1 is MGHRA and CDR2 is YSYEKL. Trimming cost V 2 bases and J 6 bases, with 8 bases left between them. CDR3 sequence (DNA): TGCGCCAGCAGCCAATTCTGGACTAATTCACCCCTCCACTTT. Its translation: CASSQFWTNSPLHF.

This chain connects TRBV2 to TRBJ2-3; D is unresolved. This CDR3 has 15 residues. The V end was cut by 5 bases, the J end by 2 bases, with 14 bases between. Looked up from germline, CDR1 is SNHLY and CDR2 is FYNNEI. In nucleotides, the CDR3 is TGTGCCAGCAGTCGTCTAGTGGTGCTCACAGATACGCAGTATTTT. Encoded protein: CASSRLVVLTDTQYF.

The rearrangement joins TRBV2 to TRBJ2-7, with TRBD1 matching over 7 bases. This CDR3 is 14 amino acids long. V was pared by 7 bases and J by 0 bases, with 6 bases of the junction left unmatched. CDR1 is SNHLY, CDR2 FYNNEI, per germline. The CDR3 coding sequence is TGTGCCAGCATGGGGACAGCTGTCTCCTACGAGCAGTACTTC. Translating it yields CASMGTAVSYEQYF.

This chain links TRBV4-2 with TRBJ2-4; 9 nucleotides line up with TRBD2. Germline V CDR1 and CDR2: LGHNA, YNFKEQ. There are 17 residues in the CDR3. With V trimmed by 0 bases and J by 0 bases, 3 bases remained unmatched. CDR3 sequence reads: CASSQDAGGPAKNIQYF. The CDR3 DNA reads as TGTGCCAGCAGCCAAGATGCGGGGGGGCCAGCCAAAAACATTCAGTACTTC.

To note about this clonotype: Germline is not matched at one junction end, which may reflect a read error. The chain has TRBV25-1 and TRBJ1-6; the match to TRBD1 covers 11 bases. CDR3 length: 14 residues. CDR1 MGHDK and CDR2 SYGVNS come from the germline V gene. The CDR3 bases are TGTGCCTGCAGTGGGACAGGGGGAAATTCACCCCTCCACTTT. It is translated as CACSGTGGNSPLHF. Variable domain in full (rest from reference TRBV25-1 and TRBJ1-6): EADIYQTPRYLVIGTGKKITLECSQTMGHDKMYWYQQDPGMELHLIHYSYGVNSTEKGDLSSESTVSRIRTEHFPLTLESARPSHTSQYLCACSGTGGNSPLHFGNGTRLTVT.

V is TRBV7-6 and J is TRBJ1-2; D is ambiguous. CDR3 length: 15 amino acids. In germline, CDR1 is SGHVS, CDR2 FNYEAQ. The germline V and J ends were trimmed by 5 bases and 0 bases, with 13 bases remaining between them. The DNA of the CDR3 is TGTGCCAGCAGCCCCGGGCCTTCCTCTAACTATGGCTACACCTTC. It is translated as CASSPGPSSNYGYTF.

The chain recombines TRBV5-1 with TRBJ2-1; unclear D gene. This CDR3 has 14 residues. V was shortened by 4 bases and J by 7 bases, with 15 bases between the two germline ends. Germline assignment: CDR1 SGHRS and CDR2 YFSETQ. The CDR3 nucleotides are TGCGCCAGCAGCCGCAACGTTTCCCCTAATGAGCAGTTCTTC. It yields the protein CASSRNVSPNEQFF.